These T cell receptor beta chains were read from a single sample in a study of CD8 T cells in Susac syndrome. TCRdb fed the immunoSEQ multiplex PCR reads into MiXCR, producing one record per CDR3 protein. This sample has tens of thousands of distinct CDR3 sequences; about 95% occur once, and the top ten carry about 0.38%. The specimen was CD8+ T cells from PBMCs. The origin of the receptors is a human donor with multiple sclerosis. CDR3s include the opening cysteine and the closing phenylalanine or tryptophan. D genes are given only for firm matches. Size values are once, few and many counts, or a class for expanded clones, and some rows have none.

v_call	d_call	j_call	clone_size	cdr3_aa
TRBV6-1	TRBD1	TRBJ1-2	.	CASREMTGNYGYTF
TRBV5-4	.	TRBJ2-5	.	CASSFRIGRGNNQETQYF
TRBV6-5	.	TRBJ1-1	once	CASSYSIGSETEAFF
TRBV5-8	TRBD2	TRBJ2-7	.	CASSLVLAGIYEQYF
TRBV29-1	.	TRBJ1-4	.	CSVGGGAANEKLFF
TRBV5-1	TRBD1	TRBJ2-7	.	CASSLGSGTGSSYEQYF
TRBV5-6	.	TRBJ1-1	few	CASSLTVNTEAFF
TRBV7-9	.	TRBJ1-1	.	CASRYGRDAFF
TRBV19	.	TRBJ1-1	.	CASSPRPSSMNTEAFF
TRBV27	.	TRBJ1-2	.	CASSLSADPRSGYTF
TRBV12-3/TRBV12-4	TRBD1	TRBJ2-7	once	CASSVPPGQGADEQYF
TRBV12-3/TRBV12-4	.	TRBJ1-4	.	CASSSRDPNEKLFF
TRBV7-9	.	TRBJ1-1	.	CASSLGAGGSTEAFF
TRBV9	.	TRBJ2-3	.	CASSGQGTPTDTQYF
TRBV12-3/TRBV12-4	TRBD2	TRBJ2-1	.	CASSLNPGTSGREVHEQFF
TRBV7-9	TRBD1	TRBJ2-7	.	CASSPGGEDEQYF
TRBV19	TRBD1	TRBJ1-2	once	CASSPGQFPYGYTF
TRBV27	.	TRBJ2-1	.	CASKRGGDSAYNEQFF
TRBV3-1	.	TRBJ1-5	.	CASSQDRRDQPQHF
TRBV19	.	TRBJ2-6	.	CASELAAGANVLTF
TRBV9	.	TRBJ1-1	.	CASGMRNTEAFF